This T cell receptor (beta chain) was identified in a study of Graves' ophthalmopathy and Graves' hyperthyroidism. This clonotype has at least ten counts. Trimming removed 0 bases from V and 0 bases from J, with 11 bases in between. Germline-derived CDR1 and CDR2 are MGHRA and YSYEKL. The CDR3 length is 16 residues. The authors amplified TCR beta CDR3 regions from RNA transcripts. Second-round multiplex PCR came after a first-round RT-PCR that employed HTBI primers. One entry per CDR3 protein, called by TCRdb with MiXCR from the multiplex PCR reads. This table holds about 400,000 distinct CDR3 sequences, around 19% found once.

The sequenced sample was peripheral blood. The J gene is TRBJ2-5, the V gene TRBV4-1; D is unclear. This sequence was found in a woman between 18 and 29 years old with Graves' ophthalmopathy. CDR3 nucleotides: TGCGCCAGCAGCCAAGACGAGAAAGGATACCAAGAGACCCAGTACTTC. Its protein is CASSQDEKGYQETQYF.